The 11 T cell receptor beta chains reported below all come from one sample, sequenced in a study of blood T cell repertoires in COVID-19. Here immunoSEQ multiplex PCR was the method, and the copy in TCRdb shows in-frame clones only, minus some. The profile covers more than 40,000 clones, with more than 75% appearing a single time and over 8.5% taken by the ten largest. The sample taken for sequencing was peripheral blood. Receptors were obtained from a man aged 50 or older with active COVID-19.

V usage is TRBV10-3 and J usage is TRBJ2-7; D is possibly TRBD2 (6 bases). Germline V gene data show CDR1 as ENHRY and CDR2 as SYGVKD. V lost 0 bases and J lost 0, with 6 bases in between. This CDR3 has 14 amino acids. CDR3 residues: CAISESGSSYEQYF. DNA for the CDR3: TGTGCCATCAGTGAGTCCGGGAGCTCCTACGAGCAGTACTTC.

The chain combines TRBV18 with TRBJ2-7; a possible D gene is TRBD1 (6 bases). V was clipped by 4 bases and J by 3 bases, with 13 bases between them. CDR3 length equals 14 residues. CDR1 and CDR2 from the germline V gene are KGHSH and LQKENI. CDR3 in DNA: TGTGCCAGCTCACGGAGCAGGGGAAACTACGAGCAGTACTTC. Its protein is CASSRSRGNYEQYF.

The chain carries TRBV5-1 and TRBJ1-1; tentatively, D is TRBD1 (6 bases). Germline V gene data show CDR1 as SGHRS and CDR2 as YFSETQ. V shed 6 bases and J shed 1 base, with 10 bases lying between them. There are 13 residues in the CDR3. The CDR3 region has the DNA TGCGCCAGCAAAAAGACAGGGAACACTGAAGCTTTCTTT. This translates into CASKKTGNTEAFF.

V usage is TRBV7-6 and J usage is TRBJ2-7; 9 positions agree with TRBD2. CDR1 and CDR2 from the germline V gene are SGHVS and FNYEAQ. The CDR3 covers 15 residues. V was pared by 5 bases and J by 6 bases, with 11 bases of the junction left unmatched. Here the CDR3 reads CASSPWTSVSGEQYF. For the CDR3, the DNA is TGTGCCAGCAGCCCCTGGACTAGCGTCAGTGGCGAGCAGTACTTC.

This sequence joins TRBV3-1 (or the pseudogene TRBV3-2) and TRBJ2-1, with D uncertain. The CDR3 is made up of 16 amino acids. Trimming cost V 2 bases and J 6 bases, with 17 bases left between them. Germline V lookup: CDR1 LGHDT, CDR2 YNNKEL (reference sequence). CDR3 protein: CASSQSPDGSSNEQFF. CDR3 nucleotide sequence: TGTGCCAGCAGCCAAAGCCCCGACGGGTCGAGCAATGAGCAGTTCTTC.

The chain combines TRBV3-1 (or the pseudogene TRBV3-2) with TRBJ2-3; tentatively, D is TRBD2 (5 bases). CDR1 LGHDT and CDR2 YNNKEL come from the germline V gene (reference sequence). The CDR3 contains 16 residues. V was trimmed by 0 bases and J by 1 base, leaving 11 bases between them. CDR3 in amino acids: CASSQDFSRGTDTQYF. In DNA, the CDR3 is TGTGCCAGCAGCCAAGATTTTTCGCGGGGCACAGATACGCAGTATTTT.

The chain recombines TRBV19 with TRBJ2-4; 12 nucleotides align to TRBD2. The CDR3 has 15 amino acids. Trimming removed 2 bases from V and 7 bases from J; junction bases left unmatched: 3. Per the germline V gene, CDR1 is LNHDA and CDR2 is SQIVND (reference sequence). The CDR3 spells CASSIYLAGGNIQYF. The CDR3 DNA reads TGTGCCAGTAGTATATATCTAGCGGGAGGGAACATTCAGTACTTC.

The chain joins TRBV5-8 to TRBJ1-4, with D perhaps TRBD1 (5 bases). CDR3 size: 14 residues. With 4 bases removed from V and 3 bases from J, the gap between germline ends came to 10 bases. Germline-derived CDR1 and CDR2 are SGHTS and YDEGEE. CDR3 residues: CASSTGHPNEKLFF. The CDR3 DNA reads as TGTGCCAGCAGCACCGGACACCCTAATGAAAAACTGTTTTTT.

The chain recombines TRBV5-6 with TRBJ1-5, with D possibly matching TRBD1 (6 bases). The V end was cut by 1 base, the J end by 8 bases, with 7 bases between. Germline CDR1 reads SGHDT; CDR2 reads YYEEEE. The CDR3 is 12 residues long. CDR3 coding DNA: TGTGCCAGCAGCTTGACAGGGAAGCCCCAGCATTTT. Encoded protein: CASSLTGKPQHF.

A few counts support this clone. The chain recombines TRBV3-1 (or the pseudogene TRBV3-2) with TRBJ2-1; no reliable D call. The germline V and J ends were trimmed by 10 bases and 3 bases, with 13 bases remaining between them. The CDR3 has 13 residues. Per the germline V gene, CDR1 is LGHDT and CDR2 is YNNKEL (reference sequence). In nucleotides, the CDR3 is TGTGCCACCCGACTTTCTCTCTACAATGAGCAGTTCTTC. Translating gives CATRLSLYNEQFF.

The chain links TRBV10-3 to TRBJ2-7; D ambiguous. Trimming removed 5 bases from V and 3 bases from J, with 8 bases in between. The CDR3 totals 12 residues. The V gene's germline CDR1 is ENHRY and CDR2 SYGVKD. The CDR3 DNA follows: TGTGCCATCAGTTCCGACAACTACGAGCAGTACTTC. As protein: CAISSDNYEQYF.